Shown below are 4 T cell receptor beta chains from a single sample sequenced in a study of beta chain features in type 1 diabetes. Expressed TCRB transcripts were sequenced because the entire RNA isolate underwent reverse transcription. The data were produced by immunoSEQ multiplex PCR, yet TCRdb's version contains in-frame clones alone and is incomplete. The repertoire holds 850,000 to 900,000 clones, with roughly 15% as singletons. Source material: naive CD4+ T cells from blood. These receptors were taken from a woman younger than 35 in good health.

V usage is TRBV25-1 and J usage is TRBJ1-5; 10 nucleotides agree with TRBD1. V gave up 1 base and J gave up 7 bases; unmatched junction bases: 4. The CDR3 is made up of 15 amino acids. Germline assignment: CDR1 MGHDK and CDR2 SYGVNS. CDR3 sequence (DNA): TGTGCCAGCAGTGAATCGGGACAGGGGAGGCAGCCCCAGCATTTT. It yields the protein CASSESGQGRQPQHF.

This clone was seen a single time. The CDR3 loop is CASSRQGPTDTQYF. The CDR3 bases are TGTGCCAGCAGTCGACAGGGGCCCACAGATACGCAGTATTTT. This sequence joins TRBV2 and TRBJ2-3, with TRBD1 identical over 8 bases. Germline V gives CDR1 SNHLY, CDR2 FYNNEI. CDR3 length: 14 residues. J was trimmed by 2 bases and V by 5 bases; bases with no gene match: 3.

CDR3 residues: CASSFGGTGANVLTF. In DNA form, the CDR3 reads TGTGCCAGCAGCTTTGGGGGAACTGGGGCCAACGTCCTGACTTTC. The chain carries TRBV5-4 and TRBJ2-6, with D perhaps being TRBD1 or TRBD2 (5 bases each). V was cut by 2 bases and J by 2 bases, with 8 bases left in between. In germline, CDR1 is SGHNT, CDR2 YYREEE (reference sequence). The CDR3 is 15 amino acids.

This clone has a handful of counts. This specimen includes other DNA sequences encoding the same CDR3. V and J are TRBV28 and TRBJ2-7; 14 nucleotides line up with TRBD2. Trimming cost V 4 bases and J 6 bases; bases outside gene matches: 5. Germline-derived CDR1 and CDR2 are MDHEN and SYDVKM. There are 15 residues in the CDR3. The CDR3 DNA follows: TGTGCCAGCAGTTCGGGACTAGCGGGAGTAGTCGAGCAGTACTTC. It is translated as CASSSGLAGVVEQYF. The full variable domain, in which reference TRBV28 and TRBJ2-7 provide the parts outside the CDR3, is DVKVTQSSRYLVKRTGEKVFLECVQDMDHENMFWYRQDPGLGLRLIYFSYDVKMKEKGDIPEGYSVSREKKERFSLILESASTNQTSMYLCASSSGLAGVVEQYFGPGTRLTVT.